The text below deals with one T cell receptor (beta chain). The antigen is unknown. The data were taken from a study of PD-L1 blockade in urothelial cancer. The wider study: Typically, measured as a median, blood samples had approximately 130,000 T cells. Study outcomes and limitations: Pretreatment TCR clonality in blood, when below the median, was predictive of better survival.

Time point described: pretreatment peripheral blood. The V gene's germline CDR1 is LGHNA and CDR2 YNFKEQ. The CDR3 length is 15 residues. Trimming took 6 bases from V and 0 from J; bases not matched to a gene: 3. Produced via immunoSEQ multiplex PCR; TCRdb's table is partial and in-frame only. The table lists tens of thousands of clones, more than 80% of them singletons. The chain carries TRBV4-2 and TRBJ1-3, with 9 bases aligning to TRBD1. Sequences were derived from PBMCs, sampled around atezolizumab (anti-PD-L1) treatment. The source of this sequence is a man aged 65-85 years with urothelial cancer. The CDR3 DNA follows: TGTGCCAGCAGTCGGACAGGGGACTCTGGAAACACCATATATTTT. Amino acids: CASSRTGDSGNTIYF.